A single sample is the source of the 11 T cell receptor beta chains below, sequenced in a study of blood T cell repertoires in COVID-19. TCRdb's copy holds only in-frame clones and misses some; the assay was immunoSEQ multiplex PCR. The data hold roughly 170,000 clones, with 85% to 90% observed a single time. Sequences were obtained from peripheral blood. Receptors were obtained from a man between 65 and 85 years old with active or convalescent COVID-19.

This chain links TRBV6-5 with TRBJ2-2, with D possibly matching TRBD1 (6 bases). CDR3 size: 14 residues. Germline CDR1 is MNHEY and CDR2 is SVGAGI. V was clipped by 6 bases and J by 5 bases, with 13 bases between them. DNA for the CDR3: TGTGCCAGCAGCCTCACAGGGCTAACCGGGGAGCTGTTTTTT. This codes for CASSLTGLTGELFF.

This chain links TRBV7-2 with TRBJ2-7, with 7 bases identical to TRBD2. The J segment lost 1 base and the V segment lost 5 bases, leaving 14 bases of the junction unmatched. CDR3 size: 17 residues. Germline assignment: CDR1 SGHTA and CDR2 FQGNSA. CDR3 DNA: TGTGCCAGCAGCCCCCATCCATCCGCGGGAGCGTCCTACGAGCAGTACTTC. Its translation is CASSPHPSAGASYEQYF. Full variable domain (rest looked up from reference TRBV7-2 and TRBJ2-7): GAGVSQSPSNKVTEKGKDVELRCDPISGHTALYWYRQSLGQGLEFLIYFQGNSAPDKSGLPSDRFSAERTGGSVSTLTIQRTQQEDSAVYLCASSPHPSAGASYEQYFGPGTRLTVT.

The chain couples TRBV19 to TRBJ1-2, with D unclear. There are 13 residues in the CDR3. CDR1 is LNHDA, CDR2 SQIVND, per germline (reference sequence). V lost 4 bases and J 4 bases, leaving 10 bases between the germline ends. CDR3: CASSSRDPYGYTF. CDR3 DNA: TGTGCCAGTAGTAGCCGGGATCCCTATGGCTACACCTTC.

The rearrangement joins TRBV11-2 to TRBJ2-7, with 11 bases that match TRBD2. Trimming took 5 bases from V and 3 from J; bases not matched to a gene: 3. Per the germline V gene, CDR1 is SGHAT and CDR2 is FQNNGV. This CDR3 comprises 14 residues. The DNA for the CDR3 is TGTGCCAGCAGCCCTACTAGCGGGAGCTACGAGCAGTACTTC. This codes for CASSPTSGSYEQYF.

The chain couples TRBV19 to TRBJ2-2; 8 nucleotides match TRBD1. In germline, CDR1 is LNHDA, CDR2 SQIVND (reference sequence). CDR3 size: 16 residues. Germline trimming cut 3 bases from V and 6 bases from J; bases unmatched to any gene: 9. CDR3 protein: CASSMSDRVNAGELFF. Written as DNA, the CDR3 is TGTGCCAGTAGTATGTCGGACAGGGTTAACGCCGGGGAGCTGTTTTTT.

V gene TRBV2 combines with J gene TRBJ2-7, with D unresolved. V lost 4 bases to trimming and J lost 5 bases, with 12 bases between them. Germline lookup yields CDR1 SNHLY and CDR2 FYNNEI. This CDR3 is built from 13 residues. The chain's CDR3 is CASSAAVEDEQYF. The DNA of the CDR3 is TGTGCCAGCAGTGCTGCAGTTGAAGACGAGCAGTACTTC.

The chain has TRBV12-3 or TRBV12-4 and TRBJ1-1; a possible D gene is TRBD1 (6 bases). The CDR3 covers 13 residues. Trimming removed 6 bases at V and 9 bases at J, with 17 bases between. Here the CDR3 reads CASSLIRDIQAFF. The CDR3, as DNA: TGTGCCAGCAGCCTGATCCGGGACATACAAGCTTTCTTT.

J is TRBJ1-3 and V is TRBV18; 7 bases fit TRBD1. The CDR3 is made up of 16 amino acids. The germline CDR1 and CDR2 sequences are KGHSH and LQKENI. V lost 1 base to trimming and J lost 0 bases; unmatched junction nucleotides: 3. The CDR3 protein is CASSPLGQTSGNTIYF. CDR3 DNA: TGTGCCAGCTCACCACTGGGACAGACCTCTGGAAACACCATATATTTT.

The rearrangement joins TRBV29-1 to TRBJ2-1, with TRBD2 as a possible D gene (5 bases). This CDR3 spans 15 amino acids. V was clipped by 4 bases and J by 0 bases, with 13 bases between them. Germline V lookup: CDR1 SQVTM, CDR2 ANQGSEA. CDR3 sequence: CSVVGTADSYNEQFF. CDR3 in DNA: TGCAGCGTTGTAGGTACAGCGGACTCCTACAATGAGCAGTTCTTC.

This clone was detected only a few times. The CDR3 here is CASSPRTGYTDTQYF. The DNA of the CDR3 is TGTGCCAGCAGCCCCCGGACAGGCTACACAGATACGCAGTATTTT. The chain recombines TRBV7-2 with TRBJ2-3; 7 bases are shared with TRBD1. The length of the CDR3 is 15 residues. Germline values: CDR1 SGHTA, CDR2 FQGNSA. J lost 2 bases, V lost 5 bases, and 7 bases had no gene match.

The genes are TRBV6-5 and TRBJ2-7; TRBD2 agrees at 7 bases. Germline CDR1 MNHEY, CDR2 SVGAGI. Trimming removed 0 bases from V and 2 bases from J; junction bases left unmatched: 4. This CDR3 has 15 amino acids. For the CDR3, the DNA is TGTGCCAGCAGTTACTCCCCCGGGAGGACCTACGAGCAGTACTTC. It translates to CASSYSPGRTYEQYF.